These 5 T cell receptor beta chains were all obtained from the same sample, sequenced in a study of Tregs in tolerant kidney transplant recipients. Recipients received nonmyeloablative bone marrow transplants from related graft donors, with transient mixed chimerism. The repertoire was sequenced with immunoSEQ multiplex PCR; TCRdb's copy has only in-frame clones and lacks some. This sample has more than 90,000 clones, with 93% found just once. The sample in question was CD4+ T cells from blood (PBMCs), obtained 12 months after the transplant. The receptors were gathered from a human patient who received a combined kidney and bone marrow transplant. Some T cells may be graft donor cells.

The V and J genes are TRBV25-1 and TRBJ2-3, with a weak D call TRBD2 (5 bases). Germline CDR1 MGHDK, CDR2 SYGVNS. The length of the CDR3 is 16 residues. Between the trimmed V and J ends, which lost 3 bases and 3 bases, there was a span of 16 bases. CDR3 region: CASSDRGRFGTDTQYF. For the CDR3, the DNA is TGTGCCAGCAGTGACCGCGGGCGGTTCGGTACAGATACGCAGTATTTT.

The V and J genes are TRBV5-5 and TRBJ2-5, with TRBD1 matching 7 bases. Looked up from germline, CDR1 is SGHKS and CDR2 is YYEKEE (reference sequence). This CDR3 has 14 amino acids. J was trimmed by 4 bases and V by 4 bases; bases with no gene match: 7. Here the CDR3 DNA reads TGTGCCAGCAGCCCCCGACAGGGCGGAGAGACCCAGTACTTC. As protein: CASSPRQGGETQYF.

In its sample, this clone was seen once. CDR3 nucleotide sequence: TGCAGCGTCGTCACAGGGGGAGACGGCACTGAAGCTTTCTTT. Its protein is CSVVTGGDGTEAFF. The chain carries TRBV29-1 and TRBJ1-1; TRBD1 matches at 8 bases. Germline trimming cut 6 bases from V and 4 bases from J; bases unmatched to any gene: 10. CDR1 is SQVTM, CDR2 ANQGSEA, per germline. This CDR3 comprises 14 residues.

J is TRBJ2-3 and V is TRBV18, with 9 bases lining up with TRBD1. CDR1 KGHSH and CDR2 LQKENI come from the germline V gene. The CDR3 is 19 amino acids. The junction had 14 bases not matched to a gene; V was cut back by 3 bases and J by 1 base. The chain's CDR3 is CASSPLPRTGASGTDTQYF. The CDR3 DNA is TGTGCCAGCTCACCCTTGCCGAGGACAGGGGCGTCAGGCACAGATACGCAGTATTTT. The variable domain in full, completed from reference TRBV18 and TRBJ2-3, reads NAGVMQNPRHLVRRRGQEARLRCSPMKGHSHVYWYRQLPEEGLKFMVYLQKENIIDESGMPKERFSAEFPKEGPSILRIQQVVRGDSAAYFCASSPLPRTGASGTDTQYFGPGTRLTVL.

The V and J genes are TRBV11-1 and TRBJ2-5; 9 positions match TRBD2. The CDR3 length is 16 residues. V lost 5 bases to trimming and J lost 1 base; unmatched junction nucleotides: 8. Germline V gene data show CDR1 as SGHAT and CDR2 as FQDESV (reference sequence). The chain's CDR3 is CASSPWAGGPQETQYF. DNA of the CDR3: TGTGCCAGCAGCCCCTGGGCGGGGGGGCCCCAAGAGACCCAGTACTTC.